These 6 T cell receptor beta chains were sequenced from one sample in a study of regulatory T cells in long-lasting Graves disease. Regarding time point: newly diagnosed GD, antithyroid drugs for less than 3 months. PBMC-derived RNA was used for the TCR library. Investigators prepared the TCR beta libraries by applying iRepertoire HTBI primers and Arm-PCR of CDR3 regions. TCRdb analysed the multiplex PCR reads with MiXCR anew, one entry per CDR3 protein. The data show approximately 350,000 distinct CDR3 sequences, with 15% to 20% seen just once and about 19% held by the top ten. The same data also contributed to another study, on T cells in Graves' hyperthyroidism and ophthalmopathy.

The sequenced sample was peripheral blood mononuclear cells (PBMCs), obtained at new diagnosis, from a patient treated with antithyroid drugs. These receptors originate from a woman aged 18-29 years with Graves disease.

This clonotype was counted ten times or more. The V and J genes are TRBV20-1 and TRBJ2-7, with 9 bases identical to TRBD1. The CDR3 extends over 17 amino acids. J was trimmed by 3 bases and V by 2 bases; bases with no gene match: 14. Germline V gives CDR1 DFQATT, CDR2 SNEGSKA (reference sequence). Here the CDR3 reads CSARYSGTGRRIYEQYF. The CDR3 DNA follows: TGCAGTGCTAGATATTCCGGGACAGGGAGGAGGATCTACGAGCAGTACTTC.

This clonotype was counted ten times or more. DNA for the CDR3: TGTGCCAGCAGTGAATCCAGGTACGAGCAGTACTTC. It codes for CASSESRYEQYF. The rearrangement links TRBV6-1 to TRBJ2-7; D is ambiguous. This CDR3 contains 12 residues. CDR1 and CDR2 (germline): MNHNS, SASEGT. The ends were cut back, 2 bases at V and 4 bases at J, with 6 bases in the middle.

This clonotype was seen at least ten times. The rearrangement links TRBV29-1 to TRBJ2-1; 7 bases are a match to TRBD2. This CDR3 contains 15 residues. Trimming removed 0 bases from V and 2 bases from J; junction bases left unmatched: 4. Germline V CDR1 and CDR2: SQVTM, ANQGSEA. CDR3 in amino acids: CSVEEGRGTYNEQFF. DNA of the CDR3: TGCAGCGTTGAAGAGGGGAGGGGAACCTACAATGAGCAGTTCTTC.

This clonotype showed up just a few times. A read error may be the cause here, since a much bigger clone is one base away. The genes are TRBV28 and TRBJ2-5; a possible D gene is TRBD1 (6 bases). The germline V gene has CDR1 MDHEN and CDR2 SYDVKM. V was cut by 2 bases and J by 4 bases, with 17 bases left in between. The length of the CDR3 is 16 residues. The CDR3 spells CASSLHGTPKRETQYF. CDR3 DNA sequence: TGTGCCAGCAGTTTACACGGGACACCAAAACGAGAGACCCAGTACTTC.

This clonotype was picked up a small number of times. This may arise from a read error, as a much more abundant clone is one base away. V gene TRBV27 combines with J gene TRBJ2-5, with D possibly TRBD2 on 5 matching bases. The germline CDR1 and CDR2 sequences are MNHEY and SMNVEV (reference sequence). The CDR3 has 17 residues. The ends were cut back, 5 bases at V and 4 bases at J, with 23 bases in the middle. The CDR3 nucleotides are TGTGCCAGCAGTCCCTCACCTGGGGAGTTAATTAGAGAGACCCAGTACTTC. Translating it yields CASSPSPGELIRETQYF.

This clonotype has just a few counts. The chain links TRBV28 to TRBJ1-4, with D possibly TRBD1 on 6 matching bases. Between the trimmed V and J ends, which lost 1 base and 17 bases, there was a span of 29 bases. CDR3 length: 17 amino acids. From germline, CDR1 is MDHEN and CDR2 SYDVKM. The CDR3 DNA is TGTGCCAGCAGTTTATCCGGAGTTATCACCGTACGACAGGAGCTCTTTTTT. Amino acids: CASSLSGVITVRQELFF. Filled out from reference TRBV28 and TRBJ1-4, the complete variable domain reads DVKVTQSSRYLVKRTGEKVFLECVQDMDHENMFWYRQDPGLGLRLIYFSYDVKMKEKGDIPEGYSVSREKKERFSLILESASTNQTSMYLCASSLSGVITVRQELFFGSGTQLSVL.